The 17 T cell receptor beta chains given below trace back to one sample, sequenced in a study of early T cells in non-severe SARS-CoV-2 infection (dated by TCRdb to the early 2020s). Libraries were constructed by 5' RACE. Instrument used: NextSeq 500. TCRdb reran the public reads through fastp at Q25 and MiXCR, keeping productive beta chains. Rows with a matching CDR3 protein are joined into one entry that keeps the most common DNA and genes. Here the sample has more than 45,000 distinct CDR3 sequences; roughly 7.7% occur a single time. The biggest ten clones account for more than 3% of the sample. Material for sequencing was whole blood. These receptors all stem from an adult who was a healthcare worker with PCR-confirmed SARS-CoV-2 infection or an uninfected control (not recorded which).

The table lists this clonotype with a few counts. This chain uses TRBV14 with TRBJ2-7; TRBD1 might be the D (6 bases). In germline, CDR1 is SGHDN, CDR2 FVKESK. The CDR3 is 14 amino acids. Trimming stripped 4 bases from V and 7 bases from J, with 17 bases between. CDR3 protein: CASSRGQNPLEQYF. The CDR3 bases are TGTGCCAGCAGCCGAGGACAGAACCCTCTGGAGCAGTACTTC. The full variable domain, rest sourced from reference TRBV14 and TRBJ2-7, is EAGVTQFPSHSVIEKGQTVTLRCDPISGHDNLYWYRRVMGKEIKFLLHFVKESKQDESGMPNNRFLAERTGGTYSTLKVQPAELEDSGVYFCASSRGQNPLEQYFGPGTRLTVT.

CDR3 loop: CASSQAGSGTEAFF. In DNA form, the CDR3 reads TGTGCCAGCAGCCAAGCGGGCAGTGGGACTGAAGCTTTCTTT. V and J are TRBV3-1 and TRBJ1-1; no reliable D call. This CDR3 has 14 amino acids. With 1 base removed from V and 5 bases from J, the gap between germline ends came to 11 bases. Germline lookup yields CDR1 LGHDT and CDR2 YNNKEL (reference sequence).

The CDR3 coding sequence is TGTGCCAGCAGTCCTCGGACAGCGAACACTGAAGCTTTCTTT. It is translated as CASSPRTANTEAFF. This rearrangement joins TRBV12-3 or TRBV12-4 to TRBJ1-1, with a possible D match to TRBD1 (6 bases). The ends were cut back, 5 bases at V and 1 base at J, with 11 bases in the middle. The CDR3 sequence is 14 residues long.

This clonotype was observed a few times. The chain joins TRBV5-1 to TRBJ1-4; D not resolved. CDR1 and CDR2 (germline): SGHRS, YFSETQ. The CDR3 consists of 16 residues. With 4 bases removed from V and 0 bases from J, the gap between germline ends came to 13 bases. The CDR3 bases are TGCGCCAGCAGCCTGGCCCGTGAGACAACTAATGAAAAACTGTTTTTT. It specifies CASSLARETTNEKLFF.

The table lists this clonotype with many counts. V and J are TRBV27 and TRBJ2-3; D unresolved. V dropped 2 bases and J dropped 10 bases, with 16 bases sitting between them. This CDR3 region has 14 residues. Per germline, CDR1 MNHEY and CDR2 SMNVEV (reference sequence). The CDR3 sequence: CASSLEVRAPSQYF. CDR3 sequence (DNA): TGTGCCAGCAGTTTAGAAGTAAGGGCACCCTCGCAGTATTTT.

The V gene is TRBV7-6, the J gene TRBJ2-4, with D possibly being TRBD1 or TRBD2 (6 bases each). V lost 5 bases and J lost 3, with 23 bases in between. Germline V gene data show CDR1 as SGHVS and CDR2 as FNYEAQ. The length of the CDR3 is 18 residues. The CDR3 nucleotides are TGTGCCAGCAGCCCCAAAGGGGTTGGGGGGCTAGGCAAAAACATTCAGTACTTC. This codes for CASSPKGVGGLGKNIQYF.

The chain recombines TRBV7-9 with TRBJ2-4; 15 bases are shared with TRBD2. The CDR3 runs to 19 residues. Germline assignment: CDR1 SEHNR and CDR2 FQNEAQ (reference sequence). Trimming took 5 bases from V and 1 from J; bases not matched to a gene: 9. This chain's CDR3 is CASSLPGLAGGAAKNIQYF. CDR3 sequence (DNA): TGTGCCAGCAGCCTTCCGGGACTAGCGGGAGGTGCGGCCAAAAACATTCAGTACTTC.

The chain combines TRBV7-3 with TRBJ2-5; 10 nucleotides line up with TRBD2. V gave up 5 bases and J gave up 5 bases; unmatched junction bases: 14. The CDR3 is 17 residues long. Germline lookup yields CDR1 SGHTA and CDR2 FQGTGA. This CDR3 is CASSPGASGSGKETQYF. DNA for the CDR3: TGTGCCAGCAGCCCCGGGGCTAGCGGGAGCGGGAAGGAGACCCAGTACTTC.

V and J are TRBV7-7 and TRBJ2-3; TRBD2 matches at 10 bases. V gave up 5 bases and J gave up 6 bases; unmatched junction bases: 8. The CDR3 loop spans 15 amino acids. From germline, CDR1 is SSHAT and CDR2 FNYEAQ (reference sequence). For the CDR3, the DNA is TGTGCCAGCAGCCCTGGGACTAGCGCAGCCGATACGCAGTATTTT. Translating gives CASSPGTSAADTQYF.

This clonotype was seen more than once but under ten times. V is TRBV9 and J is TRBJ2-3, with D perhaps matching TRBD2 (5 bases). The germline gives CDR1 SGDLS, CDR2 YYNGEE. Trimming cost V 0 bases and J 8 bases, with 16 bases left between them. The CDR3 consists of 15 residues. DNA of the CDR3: TGTGCCAGCAGCGTAGAGGGAGCGGCGTTAGGTACGCAGTATTTT. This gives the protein CASSVEGAALGTQYF.

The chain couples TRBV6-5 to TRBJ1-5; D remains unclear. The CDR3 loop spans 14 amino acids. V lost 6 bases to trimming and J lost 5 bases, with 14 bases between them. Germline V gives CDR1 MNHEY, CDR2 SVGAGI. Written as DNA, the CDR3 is TGTGCCAGCAGCTTGGCGAGTGAGGATCAGCCCCAGCATTTT. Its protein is CASSLASEDQPQHF.

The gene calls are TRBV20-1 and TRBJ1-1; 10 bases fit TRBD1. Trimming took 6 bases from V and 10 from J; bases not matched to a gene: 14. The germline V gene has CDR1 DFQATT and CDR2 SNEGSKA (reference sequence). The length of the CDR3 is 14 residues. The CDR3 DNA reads TGCAGTGCCATAGGGGGACAGGGGCCCGGGCGAGCTTTCTTT. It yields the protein CSAIGGQGPGRAFF.

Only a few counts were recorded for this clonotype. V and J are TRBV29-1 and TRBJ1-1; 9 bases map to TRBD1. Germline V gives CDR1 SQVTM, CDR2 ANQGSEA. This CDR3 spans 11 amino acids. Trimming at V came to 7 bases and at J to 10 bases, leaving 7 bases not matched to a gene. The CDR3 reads CSDQRTGVAFF. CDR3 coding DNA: TGCAGCGATCAGAGGACAGGGGTAGCTTTCTTT.

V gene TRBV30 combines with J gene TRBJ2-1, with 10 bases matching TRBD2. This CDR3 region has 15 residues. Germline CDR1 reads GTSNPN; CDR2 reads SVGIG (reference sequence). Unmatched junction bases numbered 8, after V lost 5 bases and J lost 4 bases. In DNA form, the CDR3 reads TGTGCCTGGGAAAAGGTAGCGGGAGGTTACAATGAGCAGTTCTTC. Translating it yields CAWEKVAGGYNEQFF.

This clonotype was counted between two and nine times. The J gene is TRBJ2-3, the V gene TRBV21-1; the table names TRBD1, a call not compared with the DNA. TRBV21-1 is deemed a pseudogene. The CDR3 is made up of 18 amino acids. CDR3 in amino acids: CASSKKNRDSPSTDTQYF. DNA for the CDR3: TGTGCCAGCAGCAAGAAGAACCGGGACAGTCCTAGCACAGATACGCAGTATTTT.

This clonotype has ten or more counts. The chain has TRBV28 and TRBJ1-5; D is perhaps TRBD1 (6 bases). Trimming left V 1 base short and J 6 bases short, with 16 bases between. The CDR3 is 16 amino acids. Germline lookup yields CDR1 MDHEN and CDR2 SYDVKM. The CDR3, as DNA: TGTGCCAGCAGTTTATCGGAGACAGGCATTCGTCAGCCCCAGCATTTT. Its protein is CASSLSETGIRQPQHF.

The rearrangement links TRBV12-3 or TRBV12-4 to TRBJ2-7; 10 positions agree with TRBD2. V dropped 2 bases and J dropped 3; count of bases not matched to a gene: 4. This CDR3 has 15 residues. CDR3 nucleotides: TGTGCCAGCAGTTTAAGCGGGAGGGCCCTCTACGAGCAGTACTTC. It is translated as CASSLSGRALYEQYF.